This T cell receptor beta chain appears in the sequencing data of a study of control samples from healthy donors and cancer patients. The CDR3 length is 15 residues. The ends were cut back, 2 bases at V and 0 bases at J, with 10 bases in the middle. The germline gives CDR1 MNHEY, CDR2 SVGEGT. Method: immunoSEQ multiplex PCR; TCRdb's copy keeps in-frame clones and lacks some. The sample shows tens of thousands of clones, roughly 84% of them seen only once. The TCR comes from a man in his forties or fifties in good health. This sequence joins TRBV6-2 or TRBV6-3 and TRBJ2-5; D is uncertain. Sequencing was performed on blood. Here the CDR3 reads CASSYPSLYQETQYF. CDR3 bases: TGTGCCAGCAGTTACCCCTCCCTGTACCAAGAGACCCAGTACTTC.